These 32 T cell receptor beta chains were sequenced from one sample in a study of blood T cells in healthy people across ages. PCR was performed a second time for roughly 6 to 12 cycles using a sample-barcoded 5' primer and a J-beta primer mix. TCRdb redid the calling of the 5' RACE reads with MiXCR, one entry per CDR3 protein. Seen here are about 1.4 million distinct CDR3 sequences, 45% to 70% observed once, and the top ten hold roughly 6.3%. Sequencing was performed on blood. The receptors come from a man aged 18 to 30 in good health.

CDR3 region: CAIIMYRVPMNTEAFF. DNA of the CDR3: TGTGCCATCATAATGTACAGGGTTCCCATGAACACTGAAGCTTTCTTT. This chain connects TRBV2 to TRBJ1-1, with D possibly being TRBD1 (6 bases). CDR1 and CDR2 (germline): SNHLY, FYNNEI. V lost 10 bases to trimming and J lost 0 bases, with 21 bases between them. The CDR3 is 16 residues long.

The chain carries TRBV6-5 and TRBJ2-3; D is uncertain. Germline CDR1 reads MNHEY; CDR2 reads SVGAGI. Between the trimmed V and J ends, which lost 2 bases and 0 bases, there was a span of 9 bases. This CDR3 is built from 15 residues. In nucleotides, the CDR3 is TGTGCCAGCAGTTACGGAAGAACGAGCACAGATACGCAGTATTTT. It yields the protein CASSYGRTSTDTQYF.

This clonotype was found a few times. The V call is TRBV7-2, the J call TRBJ2-1; 9 nucleotides agree with TRBD2. With V trimmed by 4 bases and J by 8 bases, 3 bases remained unmatched. Germline V CDR1 and CDR2: SGHTA, FQGNSA. The CDR3 length is 13 residues. The CDR3 sequence is CASSYTSGYEQFF. The CDR3 DNA follows: TGTGCCAGCAGCTATACTAGCGGGTATGAGCAGTTCTTC. The full variable domain, rest sourced from reference TRBV7-2 and TRBJ2-1, is GAGVSQSPSNKVTEKGKDVELRCDPISGHTALYWYRQSLGQGLEFLIYFQGNSAPDKSGLPSDRFSAERTGGSVSTLTIQRTQQEDSAVYLCASSYTSGYEQFFGPGTRLTVL.

The chain uses TRBV4-1 and TRBJ2-5; 9 bases match TRBD1. With the DNA end fitting TRBJ2-7 better, the J assignment may be wrong. This CDR3 contains 15 residues. CDR1 and CDR2 (germline): MGHRA, YSYEKL. CDR3 protein: CASSARRGQGDEQYF. Here the CDR3 DNA reads TGCGCCAGCAGCGCACGCAGGGGACAGGGAGACGAGCAGTACTTC.

V is TRBV6-2 or TRBV6-3 and J is TRBJ2-5, with D perhaps matching TRBD1 or TRBD2 (5 bases each). Trimming left V 2 bases short and J 4 bases short, with 14 bases between. Germline CDR1 reads MNHEY; CDR2 reads SVGEGT. This CDR3 spans 15 amino acids. The CDR3 is CASSYVGTGRETQYF. The CDR3 region has the DNA TGTGCCAGCAGTTACGTTGGGACGGGGCGAGAGACCCAGTACTTC.

This clonotype was counted only a few times. J is TRBJ1-5 and V is TRBV15, with D unresolved. The germline gives CDR1 LNHNV, CDR2 YYDKDF (reference sequence). V was cut by 0 bases and J by 3 bases, with 9 bases left in between. This CDR3 is built from 15 residues. The CDR3 spells CATSRESRFNQPQHF. DNA of the CDR3: TGTGCCACCAGCAGAGAATCGAGGTTCAATCAGCCCCAGCATTTT.

Comment on this clonotype: One junction end disagrees with the germline gene, perhaps due to a read error. The rearrangement uses TRBV15 and TRBJ2-7, with 7 bases matching TRBD1. Germline V CDR1 and CDR2: LNHNV, YYDKDF (reference sequence). The CDR3 runs 18 residues. The CDR3 is CATSGDRDRTKYTYEQYF. The CDR3 nucleotides are TGTGCCACCAGCGGAGACCGGGACAGAACAAAATATACCTACGAGCAGTACTTC.

The V call is TRBV18, the J call TRBJ1-1; TRBD1 is a possible D gene (6 bases). CDR3 size: 15 residues. V lost 2 bases to trimming and J lost 2 bases, with 12 bases between them. CDR1 and CDR2 (germline): KGHSH, LQKENI. The chain's CDR3 is CASSPIRTANTEAFF. The CDR3 DNA reads as TGTGCCAGCTCACCAATCAGGACAGCCAACACTGAAGCTTTCTTT.

V gene TRBV7-2 combines with J gene TRBJ1-2; D is possibly TRBD1 (5 bases). Germline CDR1 and CDR2: SGHTA and FQGNSA. V lost 5 bases, J lost 8 bases, and 12 bases lay in between. The CDR3 loop spans 12 amino acids. The DNA for the CDR3 is TGTGCCAGCAGCCAGGGAGCTTTGGGCTACACCTTC. Its protein product is CASSQGALGYTF.

The sample holds a few counts of this clonotype. The chain carries TRBV10-1 and TRBJ2-3; D gene ambiguous. Germline V gene lookup returns CDR1 WNHNN and CDR2 SYGVQD (reference sequence). The V and J ends lost 6 bases and 1 base respectively, with 14 bases between them. The CDR3 runs 15 residues. The CDR3 protein is CASSTDGLGTDTQYF. For the CDR3, the DNA is TGCGCCAGCAGCACCGATGGTCTCGGCACAGATACGCAGTATTTT.

A note on this clonotype: One end of the junction does not line up with germline, which may come from a read error. V gene TRBV6-5 combines with J gene TRBJ2-1; D perhaps matches TRBD2 (6 bases). The CDR3 is made up of 13 amino acids. In germline, CDR1 is MNHEY, CDR2 SVGAGI. In nucleotides, the CDR3 is TGTGCCAGCCTGATAGCGGTGGGCGGGGAGCAGTCCTTC. Its protein is CASLIAVGGEQSF.

This chain links TRBV20-1 with TRBJ2-7; D gene uncertain. The J call may be wrong; the DNA end is better matched by TRBJ2-4. CDR3 length: 13 amino acids. Germline V lookup: CDR1 DFQATT, CDR2 SNEGSKA (reference sequence). The CDR3 DNA reads as TGCAGTGCCGACGGCGTTAACAAAAACATTCAGTACTTC. It encodes CSADGVNKNIQYF.

This clonotype was picked up a small number of times. J is TRBJ2-6 and V is TRBV7-8, with 8 bases identical to TRBD1. Germline V gene lookup returns CDR1 SGHVS and CDR2 FQNEAQ. The CDR3 runs to 19 residues. Unmatched junction bases numbered 12, after V lost 1 base and J lost 4 bases. The CDR3 coding sequence is TGTGCCAGCAGCTTAGTGGCAAACAGGGGGGCCCTCGGGGCCAACGTCCTGACTTTC. It specifies CASSLVANRGALGANVLTF.

Regarding this clonotype: The junction departs from germline at one end; a sequencing error may be responsible. V usage is TRBV11-2 and J usage is TRBJ2-4; 7 bases agree with TRBD2. Germline V gene sequence: CDR1 SGHAT, CDR2 FQNNGV. The CDR3 runs 14 residues. CDR3 protein: CASSPRTSANIPYF. The CDR3 coding sequence is TGTGCCAGCAGCCCGCGGACTAGTGCGAACATTCCGTACTTC.

This clonotype has just one count. The chain uses TRBV15 and TRBJ2-7, with D hard to call. The CDR3 consists of 14 residues. In germline, CDR1 is LNHNV, CDR2 YYDKDF (reference sequence). V gave up 2 bases and J gave up 2 bases, with 10 bases separating them. This CDR3 reads CATSRTTTTYEQYF. CDR3 DNA: TGTGCCACCAGCAGAACTACCACCACCTACGAGCAGTACTTC.

A word on this clonotype: This could be a read error, since a much larger clone is one nucleotide away. The CDR3 coding sequence is TGCGCCAGCAGCTGCGGAACAAACTACGAGCAGTACTTC. Translating it yields CASSCGTNYEQYF. The V gene is TRBV5-1, the J gene TRBJ2-7, with D unclear. Germline V gives CDR1 SGHRS, CDR2 YFSETQ. The CDR3 has 13 amino acids. V was clipped by 3 bases and J by 3 bases, with 10 bases between them.

This clonotype was seen just once. This sequence joins TRBV20-1 and TRBJ2-1; 7 nucleotides agree with TRBD1. V shed 1 base, J shed 5 bases, and the junction held 8 bases outside the gene matches. The V gene's germline CDR1 is DFQATT and CDR2 SNEGSKA (reference sequence). The CDR3 contains 15 residues. The CDR3 nucleotides read TGCAGTGCTAGAGTAGCTCGAGGGGGCAACAATGAGCAGTTCTTC. It encodes CSARVARGGNNEQFF.

The chain has TRBV4-3 and TRBJ2-5; D gene uncertain. Per the germline V gene, CDR1 is LGHNA and CDR2 is YSLEER. The CDR3 sequence is 14 residues long. Trimming took 1 base from V and 2 from J, leaving 8 bases between them. The CDR3 DNA follows: TGCGCCAGCAGCCAAGTTGGGCAGCAAGAGACCCAGTACTTC. As protein: CASSQVGQQETQYF.

This sequence joins TRBV3-1 and TRBJ1-5, with a possible D match to TRBD1 (5 bases). This CDR3 has 15 residues. Trimming pared 3 bases from V and 6 bases from J, leaving 15 bases between. Germline V gene lookup returns CDR1 LGHDT and CDR2 YNNKEL (reference sequence). CDR3: CASSQEGTTIQPQHF. CDR3 bases: TGTGCCAGCAGCCAGGAGGGGACTACTATTCAGCCCCAGCATTTT.

Note on this clonotype: The junction departs from germline at one end; a sequencing error may be responsible. The chain has TRBV11-2 and TRBJ2-5; D is unresolved. CDR3 size: 11 residues. Germline lookup yields CDR1 SGHAT and CDR2 FQNNGV. The CDR3 protein is CTSSNQETQYF. The CDR3 DNA follows: TGTACCAGCAGCAACCAAGAGACCCAGTACTTC.

Concerning this clonotype: Its ends do not fully match the called genes, so a read error is possible. The chain carries TRBV29-1 and TRBJ1-1; D unclear. The CDR3 has 13 residues. The V gene's germline CDR1 is SQVTM and CDR2 ANQGSEA. The CDR3 reads CSVFREPNNEAFF. DNA for the CDR3: TGCAGCGTATTCCGGGAGCCGAACAATGAAGCTTTCTTT.

V is TRBV20-1 and J is TRBJ2-3; TRBD2 aligns across 8 bases. With 4 bases clipped from V and 5 bases from J, the junction kept 2 bases outside the gene matches. CDR1 is DFQATT, CDR2 SNEGSKA, per germline (reference sequence). This CDR3 comprises 12 residues. The CDR3 sequence is CSATGLGDTQYF. CDR3 bases: TGCAGTGCTACGGGACTAGGAGATACGCAGTATTTT.

This rearrangement joins TRBV7-2 to TRBJ2-3; TRBD2 aligns across 7 bases. CDR3 length: 15 residues. V shed 6 bases, J shed 3 bases, and the junction held 9 bases outside the gene matches. Germline lookup yields CDR1 SGHTA and CDR2 FQGNSA. This chain's CDR3 is CASSALGGVTDTQYF. DNA for the CDR3: TGTGCCAGCAGTGCCTTGGGGGGGGTTACAGATACGCAGTATTTT.

The V gene is TRBV6-2 or TRBV6-3, the J gene TRBJ2-2; D is possibly TRBD2 (7 bases). The CDR3 is made up of 15 amino acids. CDR1 is MNHEY, CDR2 SVGEGT, per germline. V was trimmed by 6 bases and J by 2 bases, leaving 13 bases between them. The CDR3 loop reads CASRGGGGNTGELFF. CDR3 DNA sequence: TGTGCCAGCAGAGGGGGGGGCGGCAACACCGGGGAGCTGTTTTTT.

V gene TRBV29-1 combines with J gene TRBJ1-1; D unresolved. Germline CDR1 SQVTM, CDR2 ANQGSEA. The CDR3 contains 14 residues. V shed 1 base and J shed 1 base, with 10 bases lying between them. The CDR3 region has the DNA TGCAGCGTTGAAGTACAAGGTCAGAACACTGAAGCTTTCTTT. Protein product: CSVEVQGQNTEAFF.

Concerning this clonotype itself: The junction and the germline gene differ at one end; a read error may be behind it. The V and J genes are TRBV3-1 and TRBJ2-3; D call uncertain. Germline CDR1 LGHDT, CDR2 YNNKEL (reference sequence). This CDR3 has 15 amino acids. The CDR3 coding sequence is TGTGCCAGCAGCCAAGTAATATCATTCACAGATGCGCAGTATTTT. Its protein product is CASSQVISFTDAQYF.

The sample holds a few counts of this clonotype. V gene TRBV29-1 combines with J gene TRBJ2-5, with TRBD2 as a possible D gene (6 bases). From germline, CDR1 is SQVTM and CDR2 ANQGSEA. There are 13 residues in the CDR3. Trimming removed 6 bases at V and 1 base at J, with 12 bases between. The CDR3 protein is CSVGTLTQETQYF. CDR3 in DNA: TGCAGCGTCGGGACTCTAACCCAAGAGACCCAGTACTTC. The whole variable domain, filled in from reference TRBV29-1 and TRBJ2-5, reads SAVISQKPSRDICQRGTSLTIQCQVDSQVTMMFWYRQQPGQSLTLIATANQGSEATYESGFVIDKFPISRPNLTFSTLTVSNMSPEDSSIYLCSVGTLTQETQYFGPGTRLLVL.

This clonotype has more than one count but fewer than ten. The genes are TRBV7-8 and TRBJ2-5; D is unresolved. CDR1 is SGHVS, CDR2 FQNEAQ, per germline. The germline V and J ends were trimmed by 6 bases and 1 base, with 9 bases remaining between them. This CDR3 has 13 residues. This CDR3 is CASRFGSQETQYF. The DNA for the CDR3 is TGTGCCAGCAGATTCGGCTCCCAAGAGACCCAGTACTTC.

On this clonotype itself: One junction end does not reproduce the germline sequence, and a read error may be involved. The chain employs TRBV4-3 and TRBJ1-1; D uncertain. The CDR3 has 12 residues. Looked up from germline, CDR1 is LGHNA and CDR2 is YSLEER. The CDR3 sequence is CASSQEGRKAFF. In DNA, the CDR3 is TGCGCCAGCAGTCAAGAAGGTAGGAAGGCTTTCTTT.

This chain connects TRBV2 to TRBJ2-3; D unclear. The length of the CDR3 is 12 residues. Germline V gene data show CDR1 as SNHLY and CDR2 as FYNNEI. V shed 4 bases and J shed 6 bases, with 8 bases lying between them. The CDR3 here is CASSVLLDTQYF. CDR3 coding DNA: TGTGCCAGCAGTGTTTTGCTGGATACGCAGTATTTT.

This clonotype was seen more than once but under ten times. V is TRBV7-2 and J is TRBJ1-2; possible D gene TRBD1, 6 bases. Germline V gene sequence: CDR1 SGHTA, CDR2 FQGNSA. The CDR3 has 15 residues. V lost 1 base to trimming and J lost 0 bases, with 9 bases between them. CDR3 nucleotide sequence: TGTGCCAGCAGCTTAGGCGGGACATCTAACTATGGCTACACCTTC. This encodes CASSLGGTSNYGYTF.

This clonotype was seen a few times. The CDR3 protein is CSAAGGNQPQHF. CDR3 coding DNA: TGCAGTGCTGCGGGAGGCAATCAGCCCCAGCATTTT. This chain joins TRBV20-1 and TRBJ1-5; D not certain. Germline CDR1 reads DFQATT; CDR2 reads SNEGSKA (reference sequence). V was pared by 5 bases and J by 2 bases, with 7 bases between. The CDR3 contains 12 residues.